Listed here are 27 T cell receptor beta chains from one sample, sequenced in a study of beta chain features in type 1 diabetes. All of the isolated RNA was reverse transcribed, so expressed TCRB transcripts were sequenced. Assay: immunoSEQ multiplex PCR; the TCRdb copy retains only in-frame clones and omits some. The sample lists about 340,000 clones, 7% to 9% seen once, with approximately 0.44% in the top ten. The sample taken for sequencing was central memory CD4+ T cells from blood. The receptor set was obtained from a woman aged 18 to 35 in good health.

The chain has TRBV28 and TRBJ2-3, with TRBD2 matching over 11 bases. V dropped 5 bases and J dropped 14; count of bases not matched to a gene: 3. Germline V lookup: CDR1 MDHEN, CDR2 SYDVKM. This CDR3 has 11 residues. The CDR3 is CASSGSGRGYF. The CDR3 DNA sequence: TGTGCCAGCAGTGGTAGCGGGAGGGGGTATTTT.

This clone was recorded at least ten times. CDR3 in amino acids: CASSYLERHNEQFF. CDR3 bases: TGTGCCAGCAGTTACTTGGAGCGGCACAATGAGCAGTTCTTC. This chain uses TRBV6-6 with TRBJ2-1, with D possibly being TRBD2 (5 bases). The V gene lost 1 base and the J gene lost 5 bases, with 9 bases spanning the gap. This CDR3 has 14 residues. Germline-derived CDR1 and CDR2 are MNHNY and SVGAGI (reference sequence).

This clone has only a few counts. The sample has other DNA sequences that encode this CDR3 too. This rearrangement joins TRBV5-1 to TRBJ2-1; 8 nucleotides match TRBD1. CDR1 is SGHRS and CDR2 is YFSETQ in the germline V gene. CDR3 size: 14 residues. J lost 5 bases, V lost 3 bases, and 4 bases had no gene match. The CDR3 nucleotides are TGCGCCAGCAGCTCCGGGACAGGTAACAATGAGCAGTTCTTC. Translation: CASSSGTGNNEQFF.

The rearrangement links TRBV18 to TRBJ2-5, with D perhaps TRBD2 (7 bases). Trimming removed 3 bases from V and 5 bases from J, with 13 bases in between. This CDR3 has 14 residues. Per the germline V gene, CDR1 is KGHSH and CDR2 is LQKENI. Written as DNA, the CDR3 is TGTGCCAGCTCACCGAACGGGGGGCCGGAGACCCAGTACTTC. Translated: CASSPNGGPETQYF.

This rearrangement joins TRBV7-2 to TRBJ2-7; TRBD2 agrees at 14 bases. There are 14 residues in the CDR3. Germline assignment: CDR1 SGHTA and CDR2 FQGNSA. V dropped 5 bases and J dropped 6; count of bases not matched to a gene: 3. CDR3 loop: CASSPGLAGGEQYF. CDR3 DNA: TGTGCCAGCAGCCCCGGACTAGCGGGAGGCGAGCAGTACTTC.

The chain couples TRBV27 to TRBJ2-7; D is unclear. The germline CDR1 and CDR2 sequences are MNHEY and SMNVEV (reference sequence). The CDR3 runs to 14 residues. V dropped 6 bases and J dropped 0 bases, with 12 bases sitting between them. DNA for the CDR3: TGTGCCAGCAGGCAGAGATACGCCTCCTACGAGCAGTACTTC. Translating gives CASRQRYASYEQYF.

This clone was detected a few times. The chain links TRBV5-6 to TRBJ2-7; D remains unclear. This CDR3 is built from 14 residues. Germline CDR1 reads SGHDT; CDR2 reads YYEEEE. Trimming took off 1 base at V and 0 bases at J, with 8 bases between the two ends. CDR3 sequence: CASSLRLISYEQYF. The CDR3 coding sequence is TGTGCCAGCAGCTTGCGTCTAATCTCCTACGAGCAGTACTTC.

This chain joins TRBV5-4 and TRBJ2-7, with 11 positions matching TRBD2. Germline assignment: CDR1 SGHNT and CDR2 YYREEE (reference sequence). The V and J ends lost 1 base and 0 bases, in that order; junction bases with no gene match: 6. The CDR3 is 17 residues long. The chain's CDR3 is CASSLWPGTSGSYEQYF. The DNA of the CDR3 is TGTGCCAGCAGCTTGTGGCCCGGGACTAGCGGCTCCTACGAGCAGTACTTC.

This clone was seen only a few times. The V and J genes are TRBV27 and TRBJ2-3; a possible D gene is TRBD2 (6 bases). This CDR3 has 14 residues. Germline assignment: CDR1 MNHEY and CDR2 SMNVEV (reference sequence). V lost 4 bases to trimming and J lost 2 bases, with 10 bases between them. CDR3 coding DNA: TGTGCCAGCAGTTCACTAGCTTCCACAGATACGCAGTATTTT. It translates to CASSSLASTDTQYF.

A note on this clone: An end of the junction does not agree with germline; a read error may underlie this. The rearrangement uses TRBV9 and TRBJ1-1, with D possibly TRBD1 on 5 matching bases. The germline CDR1 and CDR2 sequences are SGDLS and YYNGEE. The length of the CDR3 is 15 residues. The CDR3 sequence is CASSVGPGPNAEAFF. CDR3 nucleotides: TGTGCCAGCAGCGTCGGTCCAGGGCCGAACGCTGAAGCTTTCTTT.

This clone was detected a few times. The chain uses TRBV7-6 and TRBJ2-6; D may match TRBD1 or TRBD2 (6 bases each). Germline V gene data show CDR1 as SGHVS and CDR2 as FNYEAQ. V lost 5 bases and J 4 bases, leaving 12 bases between the germline ends. This CDR3 has 15 amino acids. Here the CDR3 DNA reads TGTGCCAGCAGCCCCGGGGGCTCCGGGGCCAACGTCCTGACTTTC. This translates into CASSPGGSGANVLTF.

This clone was counted at least ten times. This chain links TRBV19 with TRBJ1-5; 7 nucleotides line up with TRBD1. CDR1 is LNHDA, CDR2 SQIVND, per germline (reference sequence). CDR3 length: 13 amino acids. V lost 7 bases to trimming and J lost 7 bases; unmatched junction nucleotides: 7. This CDR3 reads CASTTTGTQPQHF. DNA for the CDR3: TGTGCCAGTACCACGACAGGGACGCAGCCCCAGCATTTT.

The chain joins TRBV15 to TRBJ2-7; weak D call: TRBD2 (6 bases). Germline CDR1 is LNHNV and CDR2 is YYDKDF (reference sequence). This CDR3 is built from 13 residues. Trimming shortened V by 5 bases and J by 6 bases, and 14 bases separated the two germline ends. CDR3 nucleotides: TGTGCCACCAGCGGCGTCCGAGCGGGCGAGCAGTACTTC. This encodes CATSGVRAGEQYF.

This chain links TRBV2 with TRBJ1-1; 8 bases agree with TRBD1. The CDR3 has 13 residues. The germline CDR1 and CDR2 sequences are SNHLY and FYNNEI. Trimming took 8 bases from V and 8 from J; bases not matched to a gene: 10. The CDR3 sequence is CASEAQGADEAFF. The DNA of the CDR3 is TGTGCCAGCGAGGCCCAGGGGGCGGACGAAGCTTTCTTT.

This clone showed up just a few times. The chain recombines TRBV18 with TRBJ2-3, with a possible D match to TRBD1 (5 bases). Germline V CDR1 and CDR2: KGHSH, LQKENI. The V end was cut by 6 bases, the J end by 0 bases, with 13 bases between. This CDR3 has 15 residues. In DNA, the CDR3 is TGTGCCAGCTCCAGGACATCGGCTAGCACAGATACGCAGTATTTT. Translating gives CASSRTSASTDTQYF.

The V gene is TRBV19, the J gene TRBJ1-2, with D perhaps TRBD1 (5 bases). Looked up from germline, CDR1 is LNHDA and CDR2 is SQIVND (reference sequence). The CDR3 runs 13 residues. The V and J ends lost 3 bases and 7 bases respectively, with 12 bases between them. CDR3: CASSIGTARGYTF. As DNA, the CDR3 is TGTGCCAGTAGTATCGGGACCGCGCGTGGCTACACCTTC.

Ten or more counts support this clone. The V call is TRBV19, the J call TRBJ2-1, with D uncertain. Looked up from germline, CDR1 is LNHDA and CDR2 is SQIVND (reference sequence). V was trimmed by 9 bases and J by 6 bases, leaving 27 bases between them. This CDR3 spans 17 amino acids. The CDR3 reads CARSIGPSDSDPNEQFF. CDR3 coding DNA: TGTGCCAGGTCGATCGGGCCGAGCGATTCCGACCCCAATGAGCAGTTCTTC.

This chain connects TRBV7-2 to TRBJ2-5; TRBD1 matches 8 bases. Germline trimming cut 5 bases from V and 2 bases from J; bases unmatched to any gene: 4. The CDR3 contains 14 residues. Per germline, CDR1 SGHTA and CDR2 FQGNSA. The CDR3 coding sequence is TGTGCCAGCAGCCCCTGGACAGGGCAAGAGACCCAGTACTTC. It yields the protein CASSPWTGQETQYF.

This clone was detected a few times. The chain couples TRBV7-9 to TRBJ1-4; no reliable D call. Per germline, CDR1 SEHNR and CDR2 FQNEAQ (reference sequence). This CDR3 has 15 residues. Trimming removed 1 base at V and 7 bases at J, with 13 bases between. CDR3 DNA: TGTGCCAGCAGCTTAGATAGCCGGTCGGGTGAAAAACTGTTTTTT. Amino acid sequence: CASSLDSRSGEKLFF.

The rearrangement joins TRBV19 to TRBJ1-2; D is possibly TRBD1 (5 bases). The CDR3 has 14 amino acids. CDR1 LNHDA and CDR2 SQIVND come from the germline V gene (reference sequence). Trimming stripped 6 bases from V and 4 bases from J, with 15 bases between. The chain's CDR3 is CASRGTPVGYGYTF. The CDR3 nucleotides are TGTGCCAGTAGGGGGACTCCCGTCGGCTATGGCTACACCTTC.

The gene calls are TRBV7-3 and TRBJ2-1, with no clear D. Trimming cost V 2 bases and J 0 bases, with 8 bases left between them. CDR3 size: 15 residues. Looked up from germline, CDR1 is SGHTA and CDR2 is FQGTGA. CDR3 DNA: TGTGCCAGCAGCTTATCGGTCAGCTCCTACAATGAGCAGTTCTTC. This sequence encodes CASSLSVSSYNEQFF.

This clone was recorded a few times. The same CDR3 is also encoded by other DNA sequences in this sample. V usage is TRBV7-2 and J usage is TRBJ2-3; D is unclear. CDR3 length: 13 amino acids. Trimming cost V 2 bases and J 0 bases, with 3 bases left between them. Germline V gives CDR1 SGHTA, CDR2 FQGNSA. This CDR3 is CASSLPSTDTQYF. The CDR3 DNA reads as TGTGCCAGCAGCTTACCTAGCACAGATACGCAGTATTTT.

This clone has a handful of counts. The chain uses TRBV7-6 and TRBJ2-1; 10 nucleotides align to TRBD2. V lost 6 bases, J lost 5 bases, and 10 bases stayed unmatched. Per the germline V gene, CDR1 is SGHVS and CDR2 is FNYEAQ. CDR3 length: 16 residues. The CDR3 sequence: CASSVATSGRNNEQFF. CDR3 nucleotide sequence: TGTGCCAGCAGTGTAGCGACTAGCGGGCGAAACAATGAGCAGTTCTTC.

The chain couples TRBV18 to TRBJ2-4; D gene ambiguous. V dropped 6 bases and J dropped 0 bases, with 12 bases sitting between them. Per the germline V gene, CDR1 is KGHSH and CDR2 is LQKENI. The CDR3 has 15 residues. CDR3 amino acids: CASSPDHLAKNIQYF. DNA of the CDR3: TGTGCCAGCTCCCCCGATCACTTAGCCAAAAACATTCAGTACTTC.

This clone was observed a few times. This chain connects TRBV11-3 to TRBJ2-1; 9 nucleotides match TRBD2. V dropped 5 bases and J dropped 4; count of bases not matched to a gene: 6. Germline-derived CDR1 and CDR2 are SGHNT and YENEEA. This CDR3 region has 15 residues. CDR3 in amino acids: CASSKTSGQYNEQFF. Here the CDR3 DNA reads TGTGCCAGCAGCAAGACTAGCGGCCAATACAATGAGCAGTTCTTC.

J is TRBJ1-1 and V is TRBV27, with TRBD1 as a possible D gene (5 bases). Trimming left V 5 bases short and J 1 base short, with 17 bases between. CDR1 is MNHEY and CDR2 is SMNVEV in the germline V gene (reference sequence). The CDR3 is made up of 16 amino acids. CDR3 sequence: CASSRLPGLRNTEAFF. CDR3 bases: TGTGCCAGCAGTCGGCTTCCGGGACTGAGGAACACTGAAGCTTTCTTT.

This clone was observed at least ten times. The V and J genes are TRBV18 and TRBJ2-5; TRBD2 agrees at 7 bases. Unmatched junction bases numbered 5, after V lost 1 base and J lost 3 bases. This CDR3 is 15 amino acids long. Germline V gene sequence: CDR1 KGHSH, CDR2 LQKENI. The CDR3 loop is CASSPRAGVEETQYF. CDR3 DNA sequence: TGTGCCAGCTCACCACGGGCGGGAGTGGAAGAGACCCAGTACTTC.